This T cell receptor (beta chain) was sequenced during a study of control samples from healthy donors and cancer patients (TCRdb year 2020). In this sample, this clone turned up once. Its antigen remains undetermined. Base quality data are lacking; no much larger clone is found one base away. V is reduced by 0 bases and J by 1 base, leaving a spacing of 6 bases between them. In the germline V gene (reference sequence), CDR1 corresponds to LGHDT and CDR2 to YNNKEL. Its CDR3 holds 14 amino acids, cysteine through phenylalanine. Just the 42-base CDR3 DNA is kept, in frame starting at base 1. The method behind the library was the immunoSEQ multiplex PCR assay. In its TCRdb copy, this immuneACCESS table keeps in-frame sequences only and misses some clones. Where compared with another copy, unresolved V genes explain less than half of these, and the others have no known cause. In this sample the table shows around 41,000 clones, 83% of which occur a single time. The ten top clones hold around a fifth of the sample.

The V and J genes are TRBV3-1 (or the pseudogene TRBV3-2) and TRBJ1-1; TRBD1 might be the D gene, on 5 matching bases. This clonotype was obtained from a woman aged 55-70 years with lung cancer. Sequenced: PBMCs. The CDR3 is CASSQDRENTEAFF. The DNA sequence reads TGTGCCAGCAGCCAAGACAGGGAGAACACTGAAGCTTTCTTT.